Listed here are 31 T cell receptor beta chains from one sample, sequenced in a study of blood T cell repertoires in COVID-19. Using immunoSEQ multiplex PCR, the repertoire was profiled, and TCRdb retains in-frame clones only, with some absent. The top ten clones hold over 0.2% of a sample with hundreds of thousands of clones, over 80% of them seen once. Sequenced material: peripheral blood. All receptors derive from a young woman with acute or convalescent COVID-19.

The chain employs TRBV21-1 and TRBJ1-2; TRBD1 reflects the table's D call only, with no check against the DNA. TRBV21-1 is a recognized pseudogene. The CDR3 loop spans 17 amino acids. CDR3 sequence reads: CASSKWREDRANYGYTF. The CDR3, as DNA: TGTGCCAGCAGCAAATGGAGGGAAGACAGGGCTAACTATGGCTACACCTTC.

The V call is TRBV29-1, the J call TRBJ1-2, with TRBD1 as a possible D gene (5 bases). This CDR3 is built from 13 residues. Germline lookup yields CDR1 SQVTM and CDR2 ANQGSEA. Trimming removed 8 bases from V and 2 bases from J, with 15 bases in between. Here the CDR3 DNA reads TGCAGCTGCCCCAAGGGGCAGAACTATGGCTACACCTTC. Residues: CSCPKGQNYGYTF.

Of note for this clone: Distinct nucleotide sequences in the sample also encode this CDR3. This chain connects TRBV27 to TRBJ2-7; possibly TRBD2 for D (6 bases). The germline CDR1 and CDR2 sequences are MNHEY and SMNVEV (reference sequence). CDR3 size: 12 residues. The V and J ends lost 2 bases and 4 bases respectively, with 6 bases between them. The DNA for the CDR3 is TGTGCCAGCAGTTTAGGAGGGTACGAGCAGTACTTC. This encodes CASSLGGYEQYF.

The CDR3 here is CAIPTSRGLRGYYGYTF. The CDR3 DNA reads TGTGCCATCCCGACCTCCAGGGGACTAAGGGGGTACTATGGCTACACCTTC. This chain joins TRBV10-3 and TRBJ1-2, with D maybe TRBD1 (6 bases). The CDR3 is made up of 17 amino acids. V lost 8 bases to trimming and J lost 3 bases, with 25 bases between them. The germline V gene encodes CDR1 ENHRY and CDR2 SYGVKD.

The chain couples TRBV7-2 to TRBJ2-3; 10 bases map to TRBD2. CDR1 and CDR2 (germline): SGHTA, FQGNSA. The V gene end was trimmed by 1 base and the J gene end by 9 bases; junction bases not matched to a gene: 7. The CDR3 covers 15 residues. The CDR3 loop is CASSLETSGAATQYF. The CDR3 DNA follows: TGTGCCAGCAGCTTAGAAACTAGCGGGGCCGCGACGCAGTATTTT.

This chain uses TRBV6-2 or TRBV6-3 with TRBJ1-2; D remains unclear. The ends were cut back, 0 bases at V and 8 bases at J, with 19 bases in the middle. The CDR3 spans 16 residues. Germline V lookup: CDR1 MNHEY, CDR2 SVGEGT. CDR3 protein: CASSYSRLLLGRGYTF. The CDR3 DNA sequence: TGTGCCAGCAGTTACTCGCGCCTTCTTCTCGGGAGGGGCTACACCTTC.

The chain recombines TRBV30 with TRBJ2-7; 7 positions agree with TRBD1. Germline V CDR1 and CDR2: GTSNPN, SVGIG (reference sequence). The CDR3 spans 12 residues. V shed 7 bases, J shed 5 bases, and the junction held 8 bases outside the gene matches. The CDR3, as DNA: TGTGCCTCCGCGGACAGGCGCAACGAGCAGTACTTC. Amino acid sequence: CASADRRNEQYF.

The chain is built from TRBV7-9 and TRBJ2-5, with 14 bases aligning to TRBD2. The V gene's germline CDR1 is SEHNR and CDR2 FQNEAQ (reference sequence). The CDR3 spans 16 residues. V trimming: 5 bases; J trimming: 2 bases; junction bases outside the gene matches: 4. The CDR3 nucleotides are TGTGCCAGCAGCCCCCGACTAGCGGGGGGGCAAGAGACCCAGTACTTC. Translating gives CASSPRLAGGQETQYF.

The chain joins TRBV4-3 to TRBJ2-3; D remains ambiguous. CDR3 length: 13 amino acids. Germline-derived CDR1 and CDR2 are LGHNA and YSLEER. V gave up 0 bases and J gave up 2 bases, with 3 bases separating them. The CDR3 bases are TGCGCCAGCAGCCAAGACATCACAGATACGCAGTATTTT. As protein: CASSQDITDTQYF.

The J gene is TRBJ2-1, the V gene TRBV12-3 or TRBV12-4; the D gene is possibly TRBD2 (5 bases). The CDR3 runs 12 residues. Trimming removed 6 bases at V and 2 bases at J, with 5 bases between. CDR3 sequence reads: CASRTTYNEQFF. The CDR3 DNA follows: TGTGCCAGCAGGACTACCTACAATGAGCAGTTCTTC.

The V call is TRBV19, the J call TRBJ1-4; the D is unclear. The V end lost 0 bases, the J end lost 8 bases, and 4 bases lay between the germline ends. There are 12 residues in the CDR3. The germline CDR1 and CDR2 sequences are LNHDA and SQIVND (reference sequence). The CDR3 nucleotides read TGTGCCAGTAGTATAGAACGGGAAAAACTGTTTTTT. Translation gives CASSIEREKLFF. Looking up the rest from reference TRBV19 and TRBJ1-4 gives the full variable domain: DGGITQSPKYLFRKEGQNVTLSCEQNLNHDAMYWYRQDPGQGLRLIYYSQIVNDFQKGDIAEGYSVSREKKESFPLTVTSAQKNPTAFYLCASSIEREKLFFGSGTQLSVL.

The chain's CDR3 is CASGLAKGRQTQYF. The DNA of the CDR3 is TGTGCTAGTGGTTTGGCCAAGGGGCGGCAGACCCAGTACTTC. V gene TRBV12-5 combines with J gene TRBJ2-5; tentatively, D is TRBD1 (5 bases). In germline, CDR1 is LGHNT, CDR2 FRNRAP. The germline V and J ends were trimmed by 1 base and 6 bases, with 12 bases remaining between them. The CDR3 extends over 14 amino acids.

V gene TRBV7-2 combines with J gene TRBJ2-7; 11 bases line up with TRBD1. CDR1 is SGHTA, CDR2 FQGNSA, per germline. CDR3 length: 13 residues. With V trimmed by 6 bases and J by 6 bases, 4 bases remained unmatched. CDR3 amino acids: CASRGQGASEQYF. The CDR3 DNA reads TGTGCCAGCAGAGGACAGGGGGCCAGCGAGCAGTACTTC. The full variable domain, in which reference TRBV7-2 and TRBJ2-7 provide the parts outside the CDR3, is GAGVSQSPSNKVTEKGKDVELRCDPISGHTALYWYRQSLGQGLEFLIYFQGNSAPDKSGLPSDRFSAERTGGSVSTLTIQRTQQEDSAVYLCASRGQGASEQYFGPGTRLTVT.

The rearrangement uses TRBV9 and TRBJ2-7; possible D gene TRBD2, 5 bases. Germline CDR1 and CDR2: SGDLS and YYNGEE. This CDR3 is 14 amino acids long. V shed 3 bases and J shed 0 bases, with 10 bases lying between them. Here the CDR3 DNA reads TGTGCCAGCAGCGCCCACGGGGACTCCTACGAGCAGTACTTC. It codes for CASSAHGDSYEQYF. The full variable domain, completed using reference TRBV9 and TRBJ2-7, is DSGVTQTPKHLITATGQRVTLRCSPRSGDLSVYWYQQSLDQGLQFLIQYYNGEERAKGNILERFSAQQFPDLHSELNLSSLELGDSALYFCASSAHGDSYEQYFGPGTRLTVT.

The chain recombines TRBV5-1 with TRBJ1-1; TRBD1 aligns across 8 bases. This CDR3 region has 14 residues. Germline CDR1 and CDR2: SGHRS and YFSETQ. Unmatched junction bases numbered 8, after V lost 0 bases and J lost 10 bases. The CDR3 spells CASSLVDRGSGAFF. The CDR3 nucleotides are TGCGCCAGCAGCTTGGTTGACAGGGGTTCGGGAGCTTTCTTT. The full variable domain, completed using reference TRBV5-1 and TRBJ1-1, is KAGVTQTPRYLIKTRGQQVTLSCSPISGHRSVSWYQQTPGQGLQFLFEYFSETQRNKGNFPGRFSGRQFSNSRSEMNVSTLELGDSALYLCASSLVDRGSGAFFGQGTRLTVV.

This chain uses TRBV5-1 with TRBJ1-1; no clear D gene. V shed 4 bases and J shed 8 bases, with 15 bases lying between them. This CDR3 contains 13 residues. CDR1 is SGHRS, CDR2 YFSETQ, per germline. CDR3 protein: CASSHGPRFEAFF. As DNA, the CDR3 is TGCGCCAGCAGCCATGGTCCGAGATTCGAAGCTTTCTTT.

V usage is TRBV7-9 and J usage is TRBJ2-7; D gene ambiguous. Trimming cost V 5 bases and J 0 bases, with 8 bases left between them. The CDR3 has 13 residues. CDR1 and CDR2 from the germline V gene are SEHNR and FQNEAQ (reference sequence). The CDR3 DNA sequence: TGTGCCAGCAGCCCAATAGACTCCTACGAGCAGTACTTC. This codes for CASSPIDSYEQYF. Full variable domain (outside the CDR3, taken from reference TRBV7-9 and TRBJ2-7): DTGVSQNPRHKITKRGQNVTFRCDPISEHNRLYWYRQTLGQGPEFLTYFQNEAQLEKSRLLSDRFSAERPKGSFSTLEIQRTEQGDSAMYLCASSPIDSYEQYFGPGTRLTVT.

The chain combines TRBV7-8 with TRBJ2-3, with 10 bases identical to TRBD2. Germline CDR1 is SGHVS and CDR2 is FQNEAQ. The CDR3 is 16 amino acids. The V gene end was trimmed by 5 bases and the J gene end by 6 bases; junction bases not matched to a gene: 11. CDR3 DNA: TGTGCCAGCAGCACCCTCCGTGGGACTAGCGACGATACGCAGTATTTT. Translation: CASSTLRGTSDDTQYF. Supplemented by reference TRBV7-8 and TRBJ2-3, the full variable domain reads GAGVSQSPRYKVAKRGQDVALRCDPISGHVSLFWYQQALGQGPEFLTYFQNEAQLDKSGLPSDRFFAERPEGSVSTLKIQRTQQEDSAVYLCASSTLRGTSDDTQYFGPGTRLTVL.

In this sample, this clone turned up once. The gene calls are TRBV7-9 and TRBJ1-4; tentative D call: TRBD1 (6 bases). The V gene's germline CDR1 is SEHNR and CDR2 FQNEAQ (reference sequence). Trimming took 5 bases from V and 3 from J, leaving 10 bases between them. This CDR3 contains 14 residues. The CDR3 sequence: CASSRPGANEKLFF. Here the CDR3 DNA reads TGTGCCAGCAGCCGCCCAGGGGCTAATGAAAAACTGTTTTTT.

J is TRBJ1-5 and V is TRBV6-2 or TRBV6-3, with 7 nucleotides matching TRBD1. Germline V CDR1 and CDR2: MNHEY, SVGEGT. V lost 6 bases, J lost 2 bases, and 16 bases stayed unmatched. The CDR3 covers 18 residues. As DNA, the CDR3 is TGTGCCAGCAGCGCGCGGCGGCAGGGGGTGATTGGCAATCAGCCCCAGCATTTT. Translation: CASSARRQGVIGNQPQHF.

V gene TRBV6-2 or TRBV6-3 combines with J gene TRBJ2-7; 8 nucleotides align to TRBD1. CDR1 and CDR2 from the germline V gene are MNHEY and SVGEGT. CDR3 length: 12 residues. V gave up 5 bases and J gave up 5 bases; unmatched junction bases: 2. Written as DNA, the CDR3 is TGTGCCAGCAGTATGACAGGGGACGAGCAGTACTTC. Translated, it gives CASSMTGDEQYF.

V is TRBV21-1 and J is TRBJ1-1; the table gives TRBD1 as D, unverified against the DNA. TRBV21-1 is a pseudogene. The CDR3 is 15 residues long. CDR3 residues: CASSGATGANTEAFF. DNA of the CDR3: TGTGCCAGCAGCGGTGCGACAGGGGCGAACACTGAAGCTTTCTTT.

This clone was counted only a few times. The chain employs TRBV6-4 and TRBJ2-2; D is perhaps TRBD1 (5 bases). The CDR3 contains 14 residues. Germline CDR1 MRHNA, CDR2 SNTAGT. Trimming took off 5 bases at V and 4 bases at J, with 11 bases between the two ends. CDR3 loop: CASSLTAVTGELFF. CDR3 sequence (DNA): TGTGCCAGCAGTCTGACAGCCGTCACCGGGGAGCTGTTTTTT.

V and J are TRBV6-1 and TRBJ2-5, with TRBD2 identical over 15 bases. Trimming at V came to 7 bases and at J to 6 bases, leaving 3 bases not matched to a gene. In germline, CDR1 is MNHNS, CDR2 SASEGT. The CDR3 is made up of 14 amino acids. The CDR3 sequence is CASTGTSGGKTQYF. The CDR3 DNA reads TGTGCCAGCACCGGGACTAGCGGGGGGAAGACCCAGTACTTC.

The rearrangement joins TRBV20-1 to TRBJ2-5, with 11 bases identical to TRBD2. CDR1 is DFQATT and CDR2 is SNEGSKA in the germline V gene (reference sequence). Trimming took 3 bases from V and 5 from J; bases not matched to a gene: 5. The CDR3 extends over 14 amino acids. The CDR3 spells CSASPSGGRETQYF. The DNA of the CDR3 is TGCAGTGCTAGTCCTAGCGGGGGGAGGGAGACCCAGTACTTC.

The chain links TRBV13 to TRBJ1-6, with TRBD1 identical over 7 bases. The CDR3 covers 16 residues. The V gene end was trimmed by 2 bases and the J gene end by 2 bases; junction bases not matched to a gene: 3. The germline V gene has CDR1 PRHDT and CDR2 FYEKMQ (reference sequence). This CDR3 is CASSLRGTAYNSPLHF. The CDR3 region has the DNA TGTGCCAGCAGCTTAAGGGGGACAGCCTATAATTCACCCCTCCACTTT.

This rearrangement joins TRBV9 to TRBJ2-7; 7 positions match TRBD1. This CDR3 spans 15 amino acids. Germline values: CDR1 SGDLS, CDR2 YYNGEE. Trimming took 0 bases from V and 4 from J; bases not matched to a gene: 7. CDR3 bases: TGTGCCAGCAGCGTAGGGGGGACAGAGCTATACGAGCAGTACTTC. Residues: CASSVGGTELYEQYF.

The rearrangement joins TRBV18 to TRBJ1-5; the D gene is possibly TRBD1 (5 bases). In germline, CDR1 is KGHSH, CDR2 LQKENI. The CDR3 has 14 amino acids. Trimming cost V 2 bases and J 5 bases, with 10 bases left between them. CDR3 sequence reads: CASSPWAGHQPQHF. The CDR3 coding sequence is TGTGCCAGCTCACCATGGGCGGGACATCAGCCCCAGCATTTT. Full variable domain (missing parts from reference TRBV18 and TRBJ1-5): NAGVMQNPRHLVRRRGQEARLRCSPMKGHSHVYWYRQLPEEGLKFMVYLQKENIIDESGMPKERFSAEFPKEGPSILRIQQVVRGDSAAYFCASSPWAGHQPQHFGDGTRLSIL.

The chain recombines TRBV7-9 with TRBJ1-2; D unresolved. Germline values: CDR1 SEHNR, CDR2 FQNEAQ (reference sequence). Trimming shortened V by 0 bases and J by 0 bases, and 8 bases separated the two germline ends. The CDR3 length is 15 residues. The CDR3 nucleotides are TGTGCCAGCAGCTTAGCTTACAGAACTAACTATGGCTACACCTTC. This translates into CASSLAYRTNYGYTF.

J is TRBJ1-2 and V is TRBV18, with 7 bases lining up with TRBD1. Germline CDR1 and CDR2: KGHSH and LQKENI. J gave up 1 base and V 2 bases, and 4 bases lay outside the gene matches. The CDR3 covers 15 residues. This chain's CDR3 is CASSPGTDFNYGYTF. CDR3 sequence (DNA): TGTGCCAGCTCACCAGGGACAGACTTTAACTATGGCTACACCTTC.

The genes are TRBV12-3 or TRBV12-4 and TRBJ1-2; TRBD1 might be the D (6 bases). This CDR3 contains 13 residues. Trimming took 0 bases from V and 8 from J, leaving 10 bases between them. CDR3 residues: CASSLAGAGGYTF. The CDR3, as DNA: TGTGCCAGCAGTTTAGCGGGGGCGGGCGGCTACACCTTC.